One sample yielded the 14 T cell receptor beta chains listed below, sequenced in a study of cytomegalovirus exposure and HLA in healthy donors. Primers: 60 Vbeta forward and 13 Jbeta reverse. The method was immunoSEQ multiplex PCR; TCRdb's version includes in-frame clones alone and lacks a portion of them. This repertoire shows 100,000 to 150,000 clones, roughly 80% found once; its top ten account for about 1.7%. Sequencing was carried out using PBMCs. These receptors originate from a man between 18 and 35 years old in good health and CMV-seronegative.

The chain carries TRBV19 and TRBJ2-2, with D uncertain. V dropped 6 bases and J dropped 2 bases, with 4 bases sitting between them. Germline values: CDR1 LNHDA, CDR2 SQIVND (reference sequence). The length of the CDR3 is 12 residues. CDR3 DNA: TGTGCCAGTAGCCCTAACACCGGGGAGCTGTTTTTT. Its protein is CASSPNTGELFF.

The rearrangement links TRBV7-8 to TRBJ2-1, with 9 positions matching TRBD1. The junction had 8 bases not matched to a gene; V was cut back by 5 bases and J by 6 bases. The V gene's germline CDR1 is SGHVS and CDR2 FQNEAQ. The CDR3 covers 15 residues. DNA for the CDR3: TGTGCCAGCAGCCGTAAGGGACAGGGATTCAATGAGCAGTTCTTC. It encodes CASSRKGQGFNEQFF.

The chain is built from TRBV5-8 and TRBJ2-2, with D possibly being TRBD2 (6 bases). The germline V and J ends were trimmed by 5 bases and 2 bases, with 10 bases remaining between them. CDR1 SGHTS and CDR2 YDEGEE come from the germline V gene. The CDR3 loop spans 14 amino acids. CDR3 sequence (DNA): TGTGCCAGCAGGCCGGGACTTAACACCGGGGAGCTGTTTTTT. Its protein is CASRPGLNTGELFF. Using reference TRBV5-8 and TRBJ2-2 for the parts outside the CDR3, the full variable domain is EAGVTQSPTHLIKTRGQQATLRCSPISGHTSVYWYQQALGLGLQFLLWYDEGEERNRGNFPPRFSGRQFPNYSSELNVNALELEDSALYLCASRPGLNTGELFFGEGSRLTVL.

The chain joins TRBV6-1 to TRBJ2-1; D not certain. Germline assignment: CDR1 MNHNS and CDR2 SASEGT. V was pared by 6 bases and J by 7 bases, with 10 bases between. The CDR3 has 12 amino acids. The CDR3 loop is CASRTGVNEQFF. CDR3 DNA: TGTGCCAGCAGGACGGGTGTGAATGAGCAGTTCTTC.

This clone was counted a few times. V is TRBV7-6 and J is TRBJ2-1, with D tentatively TRBD2 (6 bases). There are 17 residues in the CDR3. The germline V gene has CDR1 SGHVS and CDR2 FNYEAQ. Trimming stripped 1 base from V and 4 bases from J, with 17 bases between. The CDR3: CASSLEPLASSYNEQFF. The CDR3 coding sequence is TGTGCCAGCAGCTTAGAACCCCTAGCGAGTTCATACAATGAGCAGTTCTTC. Supplemented by reference TRBV7-6 and TRBJ2-1, the full variable domain reads GAGVSQSPRYKVTKRGQDVALRCDPISGHVSLYWYRQALGQGPEFLTYFNYEAQQDKSGLPNDRFSAERPEGSISTLTIQRTEQRDSAMYRCASSLEPLASSYNEQFFGPGTRLTVL.

The chain is built from TRBV13 and TRBJ2-1; D is perhaps TRBD1 (6 bases). V lost 5 bases and J 4 bases, leaving 15 bases between the germline ends. The CDR3 runs to 15 residues. Germline V gives CDR1 PRHDT, CDR2 FYEKMQ (reference sequence). CDR3 amino acids: CASSPPGARYNEQFF. The CDR3 DNA reads as TGTGCCAGCAGCCCCCCAGGGGCCAGGTACAATGAGCAGTTCTTC.

CDR3 nucleotides: TGTGCCAGCAGCTTAGGAACCGGGGGGAACACTGAAGCTTTCTTT. Protein product: CASSLGTGGNTEAFF. This rearrangement joins TRBV7-9 to TRBJ1-1; perhaps TRBD1 as D (5 bases). The CDR3 runs 15 residues. Germline V CDR1 and CDR2: SEHNR, FQNEAQ (reference sequence). The V end was cut by 1 base, the J end by 1 base, with 10 bases between.

The V and J genes are TRBV9 and TRBJ2-3; 9 bases are a match to TRBD2. V trimming: 2 bases; J trimming: 4 bases; junction bases outside the gene matches: 11. This CDR3 has 17 residues. Germline V gene data show CDR1 as SGDLS and CDR2 as YYNGEE. CDR3 bases: TGTGCCAGCAGCGTGGATCTAGCGGGGTTAGTGGCAGATACGCAGTATTTT. It specifies CASSVDLAGLVADTQYF.

With respect to this clone: An end of the junction differs from the germline gene, which may be a read error. The chain is built from TRBV4-2 and TRBJ2-7; D not certain. CDR3 length equals 15 residues. Germline CDR1 LGHNA, CDR2 YNFKEQ. The CDR3, as DNA: TGTGCCAGCAGCCAAGCTATCTCCCTCTCCCACGAGCAGTACTTC. Protein product: CASSQAISLSHEQYF.

The J gene is TRBJ2-2, the V gene TRBV5-4; no clear D. Trimming shortened V by 0 bases and J by 4 bases, and 4 bases separated the two germline ends. This CDR3 has 13 residues. Germline values: CDR1 SGHNT, CDR2 YYREEE (reference sequence). The CDR3 DNA is TGTGCCAGCAGCTTGGTGAGCACCGGGGAGCTGTTTTTT. The encoded protein is CASSLVSTGELFF. Full variable domain (remainder filled in from reference TRBV5-4 and TRBJ2-2): ETGVTQSPTHLIKTRGQQVTLRCSSQSGHNTVSWYQQALGQGPQFIFQYYREEENGRGNFPPRFSGLQFPNYSSELNVNALELDDSALYLCASSLVSTGELFFGEGSRLTVL.

The J gene is TRBJ2-7, the V gene TRBV6-5; the match to TRBD2 covers 9 bases. The J segment lost 2 bases and the V segment lost 5 bases, leaving 7 bases of the junction unmatched. Germline-derived CDR1 and CDR2 are MNHEY and SVGAGI. The CDR3 totals 15 residues. The CDR3 DNA follows: TGTGCCAGCAGTAGGTATAGCGGGGGAACCTACGAGCAGTACTTC. Translated: CASSRYSGGTYEQYF.

The chain has TRBV6-6 and TRBJ2-3, with 8 bases that match TRBD1. V lost 6 bases, J lost 3 bases, and 11 bases stayed unmatched. Per the germline V gene, CDR1 is MNHNY and CDR2 is SVGAGI (reference sequence). There are 16 residues in the CDR3. The CDR3 reads CASRPPRQGMTDTQYF. The CDR3 nucleotides read TGTGCCAGCAGACCCCCTCGACAGGGGATGACAGATACGCAGTATTTT.

This chain connects TRBV5-5 to TRBJ1-1; the match to TRBD1 covers 7 bases. Germline values: CDR1 SGHKS, CDR2 YYEKEE (reference sequence). CDR3 length: 14 residues. After removal of 4 bases from V and 0 bases from J, the junction contained 3 bases not matched to a gene. CDR3 in amino acids: CASSRQGLNTEAFF. In DNA, the CDR3 is TGTGCCAGCAGCCGACAGGGCCTGAACACTGAAGCTTTCTTT. The variable domain in full, with the rest retrieved from reference TRBV5-5 and TRBJ1-1, is DAGVTQSPTHLIKTRGQQVTLRCSPISGHKSVSWYQQVLGQGPQFIFQYYEKEERGRGNFPDRFSARQFPNYSSELNVNALLLGDSALYLCASSRQGLNTEAFFGQGTRLTVV.

The CDR3 DNA is TGTGCCAGCAGCCAAGCGGGGGGAATTGTAGATACGCAGTATTTT. Translating it yields CASSQAGGIVDTQYF. This sequence joins TRBV6-6 and TRBJ2-3, with 9 bases identical to TRBD2. The germline gives CDR1 MNHNY, CDR2 SVGAGI (reference sequence). This CDR3 contains 15 residues. J gave up 5 bases and V 6 bases, and 9 bases lay outside the gene matches.